This T cell receptor (beta chain) was sequenced for a study of T cell responses to AZD1222 COVID-19 vaccine. For the study at large: Combined were second doses at about 4 or about 12 weeks.

On this clone itself: What it binds is not known.

V was cut by 0 bases and J by 2 bases, with 6 bases left in between. CDR3 length: 14 amino acids. CDR1 is SGHNT and CDR2 is YYREEE in the germline V gene (reference sequence). General study results and limits: Two doses of AZD1222 preceded a rise in Spike-specific TCR breadth and depth.

Produced via immunoSEQ multiplex PCR; TCRdb's table is partial and in-frame only. The table records roughly 100,000 clones, around nine tenths of them present only once. This sample comprised peripheral blood, obtained on day 0 of AZD1222 vaccination. The receptor's source is an adult in good health. The chain links TRBV5-4 to TRBJ1-5; possibly TRBD1 for D (6 bases). The CDR3 coding sequence is TGTGCCAGCAGCTTGGCAGGGGGCAATCAGCCCCAGCATTTT. Protein: CASSLAGGNQPQHF. The complete variable domain, with remaining parts taken from reference TRBV5-4 and TRBJ1-5, reads ETGVTQSPTHLIKTRGQQVTLRCSSQSGHNTVSWYQQALGQGPQFIFQYYREEENGRGNFPPRFSGLQFPNYSSELNVNALELDDSALYLCASSLAGGNQPQHFGDGTRLSIL.